This entry lists 6 T cell receptor beta chains sequenced from one sample in a study of human T cells and chemical hapten exposure. The time point denotes: pre-sensitization, week 0. The treatment is: therapeutic diphenylcyclopropenone sensitization with weekly scalp DPC. TCRdb re-called the RACE reads through MiXCR, storing one row per CDR3 protein. The sample shows a few hundred thousand distinct CDR3 sequences, roughly 6% of them seen only once. The sample here was whole blood, taken in connection with sensitization to the hapten diphenylcyclopropenone (DPC). All receptors derive from a woman aged 18-30 years with alopecia areata. Some clones in this sample may be carry-over from other donors' samples.

V usage is TRBV6-5 and J usage is TRBJ1-1; 8 nucleotides match TRBD1. CDR1 and CDR2 (germline): MNHEY, SVGAGI. This CDR3 is built from 15 residues. With V trimmed by 4 bases and J by 1 base, 5 bases remained unmatched. The CDR3 region has the DNA TGTGCCAGCAGTTCAGGGGGCGCGGGGAACACTGAAGCTTTCTTT. Translation gives CASSSGGAGNTEAFF.

This clonotype was observed a few times. The chain has TRBV3-1 and TRBJ1-5; no definite D call. Per germline, CDR1 LGHDT and CDR2 YNNKEL (reference sequence). The V end was cut by 4 bases, the J end by 2 bases, with 15 bases between. The CDR3 totals 16 residues. DNA for the CDR3: TGTGCCAGCAGCCCCGCGCGGTGGCGGGGCAATCAGCCCCAGCATTTT. This translates into CASSPARWRGNQPQHF.

This clonotype was counted at least ten times. The chain joins TRBV6-2 or TRBV6-3 to TRBJ1-5; possibly TRBD1 for D (5 bases). Trimming cost V 6 bases and J 7 bases, with 19 bases left between them. This CDR3 contains 15 residues. The germline V gene has CDR1 MNHEY and CDR2 SVGEGT. The CDR3 bases are TGTGCCAGCAGCAGTTTCCAGGGCGTGGGGCAGCCCCAGCATTTT. It encodes CASSSFQGVGQPQHF.

Only a few counts were recorded for this clonotype. The chain employs TRBV5-1 and TRBJ1-1; TRBD1 agrees at 12 bases. There are 13 residues in the CDR3. Germline-derived CDR1 and CDR2 are SGHRS and YFSETQ. V was clipped by 4 bases and J by 8 bases; unmatched bases: 3. CDR3: CASSAGTGGEAFF. The CDR3 DNA reads as TGCGCCAGCAGCGCCGGGACAGGGGGCGAAGCTTTCTTT. Variable domain in full (rest from reference TRBV5-1 and TRBJ1-1): KAGVTQTPRYLIKTRGQQVTLSCSPISGHRSVSWYQQTPGQGLQFLFEYFSETQRNKGNFPGRFSGRQFSNSRSEMNVSTLELGDSALYLCASSAGTGGEAFFGQGTRLTVV.

This clonotype was seen many times. This chain joins TRBV5-1 and TRBJ2-5; D remains unclear. Trimming took off 4 bases at V and 0 bases at J, with 4 bases between the two ends. The CDR3 has 12 amino acids. Germline V lookup: CDR1 SGHRS, CDR2 YFSETQ. CDR3 sequence reads: CASSRDQETQYF. The CDR3 nucleotides are TGCGCCAGCAGCCGAGACCAAGAGACCCAGTACTTC.

CDR3 nucleotides: TGTGCCAGCAGCTTACCCCGACAGGGGCTATATTATGGCTACACCTTC. Translation gives CASSLPRQGLYYGYTF. V gene TRBV7-2 combines with J gene TRBJ1-2; 8 bases align to TRBD1. The germline CDR1 and CDR2 sequences are SGHTA and FQGNSA. The CDR3 spans 16 residues. With V trimmed by 2 bases and J by 5 bases, 10 bases remained unmatched.